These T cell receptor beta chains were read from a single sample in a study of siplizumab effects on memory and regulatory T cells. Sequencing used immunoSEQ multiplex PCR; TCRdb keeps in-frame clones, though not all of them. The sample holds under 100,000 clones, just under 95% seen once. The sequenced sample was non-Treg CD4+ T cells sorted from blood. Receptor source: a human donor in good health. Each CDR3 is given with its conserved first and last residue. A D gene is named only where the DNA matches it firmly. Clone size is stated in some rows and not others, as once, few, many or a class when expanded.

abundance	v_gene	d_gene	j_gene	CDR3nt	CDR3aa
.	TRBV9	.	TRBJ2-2	TGTGCCAGCAGCGTTTCTAGCTACACCGGGGAGCTGTTTTTT	CASSVSSYTGELFF
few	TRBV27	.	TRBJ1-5	TGTGCCAGCAGGTCTGAAGGGGAGCCCCAGCATTTT	CASRSEGEPQHF
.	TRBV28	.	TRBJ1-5	TGTGCCAGCAGCTCTTTTACGGGAACCAATCAGCCCCAGCATTTT	CASSSFTGTNQPQHF
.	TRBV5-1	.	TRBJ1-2	TGCGCCAGCAGCTTGAACAGTGACGGCTACACCTTC	CASSLNSDGYTF
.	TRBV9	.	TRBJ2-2	TGTGCCAGCAGCGTGTTGGGACATAACACCGGGGAGCTGTTTTTT	CASSVLGHNTGELFF
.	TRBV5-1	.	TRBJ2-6	TGCGCCAGCAGCTTGGGTCCTCCAAGCTCTGGGGCCAACGTCCTGACTTTC	CASSLGPPSSGANVLTF
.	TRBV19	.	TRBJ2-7	TGTGCCAGTAGGGGTACTAGAACCCCCTACGAGCAGTACTTC	CASRGTRTPYEQYF
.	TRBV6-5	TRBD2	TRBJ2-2	TGTGCCAGCAGTTACCGCCGCGGGGGGCAGATCGGGGAGCTGTTTTTT	CASSYRRGGQIGELFF
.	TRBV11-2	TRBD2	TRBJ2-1	TGTGCCAGCAGCTTAAGACCGGGACTAGCGGTATCCAATGAGCAGTTCTTC	CASSLRPGLAVSNEQFF
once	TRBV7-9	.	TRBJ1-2	TGTGCCAGCAGCCCCGTCACGGCGTCTCCGATGGGCTACACCTTC	CASSPVTASPMGYTF
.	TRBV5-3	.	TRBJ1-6	TGTGCCAGACAGAGCTCCTATAATTCACCCCTCCACTTT	CARQSSYNSPLHF
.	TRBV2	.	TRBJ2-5	TGTGCCAGCAGTGAAGGGGGGGTCGGGTACGGGACCCAGTACTTC	CASSEGGVGYGTQYF
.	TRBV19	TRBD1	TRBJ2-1	TGTGCCAGTAGTACCGGGACAGGGCTTCACGATGAGCAGTTCTTC	CASSTGTGLHDEQFF
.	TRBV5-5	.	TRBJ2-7	TGTGCCAGCAGCCTGGGACAAGAAACGGGGGAGCAGTACTTC	CASSLGQETGEQYF
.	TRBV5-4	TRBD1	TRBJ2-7	TGTGCCAGCAGCCCGGCAGGGGGCGGTTACGAGCAGTACTTC	CASSPAGGGYEQYF
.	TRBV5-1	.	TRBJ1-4	TGCGCCAGCAGCCCCAACCCAGGGGCTAATGAAAAACTGTTTTTT	CASSPNPGANEKLFF
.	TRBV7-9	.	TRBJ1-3	TGTGCCAGCAGCTTAGGTCTGGACAACTCTGGAAACACCATATATTTT	CASSLGLDNSGNTIYF
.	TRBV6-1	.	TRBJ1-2	TGTGCCAGCAGTGAAGCGCCCGGCTATGGCTACACCTTC	CASSEAPGYGYTF
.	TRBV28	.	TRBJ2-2	TGTGCCAGCTGGAGGGCGAACACCGGGGAGCTGTTTTTT	CASWRANTGELFF
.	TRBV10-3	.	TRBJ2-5	TGTGCCATCAGACGGGACCCCGTGGAGACCCAGTACTTC	CAIRRDPVETQYF
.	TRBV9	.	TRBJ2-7	TGTGCCAGCAGCGTTAGGAGGGCTTCAGAGCAGTACTTC	CASSVRRASEQYF
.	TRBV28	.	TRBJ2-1	TGTGCCAGCAGTCGAACCGGGTCCTTACCTCGTGGTGAGCAGTTCTTC	CASSRTGSLPRGEQFF
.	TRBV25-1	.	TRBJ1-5	TGTGCCAGCAGTGAAACAGGGTATAGACAGCCCCAGCATTTT	CASSETGYRQPQHF
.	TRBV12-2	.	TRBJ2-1	TGTGCAAGTCGCTTAGCGGGGGGCTACAATGAGCAGTTCTTC	CASRLAGGYNEQFF
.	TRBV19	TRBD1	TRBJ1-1	TGTGCCAGTAGTCGACAGGGAGTAGCTTTCTTT	CASSRQGVAFF
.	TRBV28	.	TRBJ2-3	TGTGCCAGCTACGTGTCCAGCACAGATACGCAGTATTTT	CASYVSSTDTQYF
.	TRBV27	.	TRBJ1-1	TGTGCCAGCAGTTCTCATCAGAGGGGCAGTTTCTCCACTGAAGCTTTCTTT	CASSSHQRGSFSTEAFF